This T cell receptor beta chain was profiled in a study of technical replicates of blood from four donors. Germline CDR1 SGDLS, CDR2 YYNGEE. This CDR3 comprises 16 residues. V was pared by 1 base and J by 2 bases, with 5 bases of the junction left unmatched. The table came from immunoSEQ multiplex PCR; TCRdb's copy has only in-frame clones and leaves some out. The sample includes tens of thousands of clones, approximately 94% of them seen just once. The rearrangement links TRBV9 to TRBJ2-3; 9 bases are a match to TRBD2. The sample comprised T cells isolated from PBMCs. The source is a human donor in good health. CDR3 in DNA: TGTGCCAGCAGCGTACAAACTAGCGGGTCCACAGATACGCAGTATTTT. Amino acid sequence: CASSVQTSGSTDTQYF. Complete variable domain (other parts from reference TRBV9 and TRBJ2-3): DSGVTQTPKHLITATGQRVTLRCSPRSGDLSVYWYQQSLDQGLQFLIQYYNGEERAKGNILERFSAQQFPDLHSELNLSSLELGDSALYFCASSVQTSGSTDTQYFGPGTRLTVL.